The 10 T cell receptor beta chains listed next were all sequenced from one sample in a study of T cell changes during pregnancy in multiple sclerosis. The method was immunoSEQ multiplex PCR; TCRdb's version includes in-frame clones alone and lacks a portion of them. The sample lists fewer than 40,000 clones; approximately 91% were seen once. The specimen comprised CD4+ T cells from peripheral blood mononuclear cells, sampled after pregnancy. These receptors all stem from a female donor in good health, enrolled as a control in a pregnancy study.

This chain connects TRBV10-2 to TRBJ2-7; D may be TRBD1 (5 bases). The ends were cut back, 0 bases at V and 0 bases at J, with 12 bases in the middle. Germline-derived CDR1 and CDR2 are WSHSY and SAAADI. This CDR3 has 16 residues. The DNA of the CDR3 is TGCGCCAGCAGTGAGTCGGGGCGGCCTCTCTCCTACGAGCAGTACTTC. It is translated as CASSESGRPLSYEQYF.

The V call is TRBV6-6, the J call TRBJ2-5; 7 nucleotides agree with TRBD1. The CDR3 covers 14 residues. CDR1 and CDR2 (germline): MNHNY, SVGAGI (reference sequence). The J segment lost 5 bases and the V segment lost 0 bases, leaving 3 bases of the junction unmatched. The CDR3 sequence: CASSYSTGSETQYF. In nucleotides, the CDR3 is TGTGCCAGCAGTTACTCGACAGGGTCGGAGACCCAGTACTTC.

This clone was counted a single time. The chain uses TRBV11-2 and TRBJ2-1; D is possibly TRBD2 (5 bases). CDR1 is SGHAT and CDR2 is FQNNGV in the germline V gene. Trimming took 5 bases from V and 8 from J, leaving 13 bases between them. The CDR3 loop spans 13 amino acids. The CDR3 bases are TGTGCCAGCAGCGTGGACCCCGGGGATGAGCAGTTCTTC. Protein: CASSVDPGDEQFF.

V usage is TRBV5-5 and J usage is TRBJ1-1; no clear D gene. Germline loops: CDR1 SGHKS, CDR2 YYEKEE (reference sequence). The CDR3 has 16 amino acids. V lost 4 bases and J 5 bases, leaving 21 bases between the germline ends. The CDR3 region has the DNA TGTGCCAGCAGCACCCGTGGACTGGGTTCTGGGACTGAAGCTTTCTTT. This codes for CASSTRGLGSGTEAFF. The variable domain in full, with the rest retrieved from reference TRBV5-5 and TRBJ1-1, is DAGVTQSPTHLIKTRGQQVTLRCSPISGHKSVSWYQQVLGQGPQFIFQYYEKEERGRGNFPDRFSARQFPNYSSELNVNALLLGDSALYLCASSTRGLGSGTEAFFGQGTRLTVV.

The chain links TRBV27 to TRBJ2-1; the D gene is possibly TRBD1 (5 bases). There are 14 residues in the CDR3. V gave up 8 bases and J gave up 9 bases, with 20 bases separating them. The germline V gene has CDR1 MNHEY and CDR2 SMNVEV (reference sequence). The CDR3 region has the DNA TGTGCCAGCTCTCAGCGCCCCACCCAGGGTGAGCAGTTCTTC. Protein sequence: CASSQRPTQGEQFF.

This clone was seen a single time. The chain couples TRBV11-2 to TRBJ2-7, with D possibly being TRBD1 (5 bases). The CDR3 runs 17 residues. V was pared by 8 bases and J by 7 bases, with 30 bases between. Looked up from germline, CDR1 is SGHAT and CDR2 is FQNNGV. CDR3 loop: CASALTRVPGQKYEQYF. CDR3 nucleotides: TGTGCCAGCGCATTAACTCGGGTCCCAGGGCAGAAGTATGAGCAGTACTTC.

The chain uses TRBV7-2 and TRBJ2-5; D may be TRBD1 (6 bases). Trimming cost V 5 bases and J 7 bases, with 23 bases left between them. Germline V gene sequence: CDR1 SGHTA, CDR2 FQGNSA. The CDR3 runs 16 residues. The CDR3 loop reads CASSPPGELVSGTQYF. CDR3 sequence (DNA): TGTGCCAGCAGCCCCCCAGGGGAACTCGTTAGTGGGACCCAGTACTTC.

V is TRBV27 and J is TRBJ2-7; D perhaps matches TRBD1 (6 bases). The V end was cut by 6 bases, the J end by 4 bases, with 10 bases between. There are 12 residues in the CDR3. Germline CDR1 MNHEY, CDR2 SMNVEV (reference sequence). CDR3 loop: CASSPGTYEQYF. DNA of the CDR3: TGTGCCAGCAGCCCCGGGACATACGAGCAGTACTTC.

This chain connects TRBV27 to TRBJ2-2; 9 bases line up with TRBD2. The CDR3 has 15 amino acids. Looked up from germline, CDR1 is MNHEY and CDR2 is SMNVEV (reference sequence). V dropped 0 bases and J dropped 5; count of bases not matched to a gene: 1. CDR3 bases: TGTGCCAGCAGTTTATCGCGGGGGGGAACCGGGGAGCTGTTTTTT. Translated: CASSLSRGGTGELFF.

The chain has TRBV5-1 and TRBJ2-7, with D perhaps TRBD2 (5 bases). In germline, CDR1 is SGHRS, CDR2 YFSETQ. Between the trimmed V and J ends, which lost 4 bases and 6 bases, there was a span of 14 bases. This CDR3 has 13 amino acids. CDR3 nucleotides: TGCGCCAGCAGCATAGCCCAGGCGGGCGAGCAGTACTTC. It translates to CASSIAQAGEQYF.